Below, 22 T cell receptor beta chains from the same sample are listed, as sequenced in a study of vaccination and CD4 T cells after COVID-19. An Oncomine TCR Beta short-read assay was used to sequence the DNA from cultured CD4+ T cells. TCRdb reprocessed the PCR reads via MiXCR and lists one record per CDR3 protein. This sample has some 21,000 distinct CDR3 sequences, with approximately 50% found just once. Treatment denoted: roughly 10-day PBMC culture with coronavirus spike peptide pools or control peptides (ViraFEST assay). These TCRs are of unknown antigen specificity. Specimen: CD4+ T cells from blood, cultured in vitro. Receptor source: a human donor who had recovered from COVID-19.

This clonotype was recorded a few times. J is TRBJ1-2 and V is TRBV20-1; D uncertain. The CDR3 loop spans 13 amino acids. The V and J ends lost 5 bases and 3 bases respectively, with 13 bases between them. Per germline, CDR1 DFQATT and CDR2 SNEGSKA (reference sequence). This chain's CDR3 is CSAGERWDYGYTF. The CDR3 DNA reads as TGCAGTGCTGGTGAACGATGGGACTATGGCTACACCTTC.

The sample holds a few counts of this clonotype. This rearrangement joins TRBV27 to TRBJ2-7; TRBD2 matches at 12 bases. Germline V lookup: CDR1 MNHEY, CDR2 SMNVEV (reference sequence). With V trimmed by 4 bases and J by 1 base, 2 bases remained unmatched. This CDR3 comprises 15 residues. The CDR3 reads CASSWTSGDSYEQYF. The CDR3 coding sequence is TGTGCCAGCAGTTGGACTAGCGGGGATTCCTACGAGCAGTACTTC.

V gene TRBV20-1 combines with J gene TRBJ2-3; D possibly corresponds to TRBD2 (6 bases). The germline V and J ends were trimmed by 6 bases and 3 bases, with 13 bases remaining between them. CDR3 length: 13 residues. Germline CDR1 and CDR2: DFQATT and SNEGSKA (reference sequence). The CDR3 coding sequence is TGCAGTGCCCTCTGGAGGGAGACAGATACGCAGTATTTT. Translating gives CSALWRETDTQYF.

This chain joins TRBV7-8 and TRBJ2-2; a possible D gene is TRBD2 (6 bases). Trimming took off 4 bases at V and 1 base at J, with 7 bases between the two ends. Germline V gives CDR1 SGHVS, CDR2 FQNEAQ. The CDR3 totals 14 residues. The CDR3 spells CASSSRENTGELFF. DNA for the CDR3: TGTGCCAGCAGCTCGCGGGAGAACACCGGGGAGCTGTTTTTT.

The chain recombines TRBV12-3 or TRBV12-4 with TRBJ1-5, with 8 positions matching TRBD1. The CDR3 spans 14 residues. The trim removed 8 bases at V and 4 bases at J, leaving 7 bases unmatched. The CDR3 DNA sequence: TGTGCCAGCGGCCGTCAGGGGGCTAATCAGCCCCAGCATTTT. Residues: CASGRQGANQPQHF.

This clonotype has a handful of counts. The J gene is TRBJ1-1, the V gene TRBV6-1, with D possibly TRBD1 on 6 matching bases. Germline assignment: CDR1 MNHNS and CDR2 SASEGT. Trimming cost V 8 bases and J 4 bases, with 17 bases left between them. CDR3 length: 14 amino acids. The CDR3 nucleotides read TGTGCCAGCGAAAAAGGGGGAGGGGCCACTGAAGCTTTCTTT. Translated: CASEKGGGATEAFF.

The chain is built from TRBV2 and TRBJ1-2; D unresolved. The V gene's germline CDR1 is SNHLY and CDR2 FYNNEI. The CDR3 has 11 residues. The germline V and J ends were trimmed by 7 bases and 0 bases, with 3 bases remaining between them. The CDR3 region is CASKANYGYTF. The CDR3 DNA reads TGTGCCAGCAAAGCTAACTATGGCTACACCTTC.

The chain is built from TRBV6-2 or TRBV6-3 and TRBJ1-2; 8 bases agree with TRBD1. Germline V gene data show CDR1 as MNHEY and CDR2 as SVGEGT. This CDR3 has 13 amino acids. With V trimmed by 4 bases and J by 3 bases, 1 base remained unmatched. The CDR3 loop is CASSSGQDYGYTF. CDR3 coding DNA: TGTGCCAGCAGTTCGGGACAGGACTATGGCTACACCTTC.

The chain combines TRBV6-4 with TRBJ2-1, with D perhaps matching TRBD1 or TRBD2 (5 bases each). Germline assignment: CDR1 MRHNA and CDR2 SNTAGT. The V end lost 0 bases, the J end lost 4 bases, and 13 bases lay between the germline ends. CDR3 length: 16 amino acids. CDR3 protein: CASSDSPGTSYNEQFF. The CDR3 region has the DNA TGTGCCAGCAGTGACTCGCCGGGGACGTCTTACAATGAGCAGTTCTTC.

This clonotype was detected a few times. The genes are TRBV30 and TRBJ1-5, with 9 bases fitting TRBD1. Germline CDR1 is GTSNPN and CDR2 is SVGIG (reference sequence). The junction had 6 bases not matched to a gene; V was cut back by 1 base and J by 5 bases. CDR3 size: 15 residues. The CDR3 protein is CAWSGSGTGYQPQHF. As DNA, the CDR3 is TGTGCCTGGAGTGGTAGCGGGACAGGGTATCAGCCCCAGCATTTT. The full variable domain, completed using reference TRBV30 and TRBJ1-5, is SQTIHQWPATLVQPVGSPLSLECTVEGTSNPNLYWYRQAAGRGLQLLFYSVGIGQISSEVPQNLSASRPQDRQFILSSKKLLLSDSGFYLCAWSGSGTGYQPQHFGDGTRLSIL.

The chain is built from TRBV6-1 and TRBJ2-3; 9 bases match TRBD1. Per germline, CDR1 MNHNS and CDR2 SASEGT. CDR3 length: 15 amino acids. Losses at the gene ends were 6 bases for V and 2 bases for J; bases not matched to a gene: 6. For the CDR3, the DNA is TGTGCCAGCAGCCACAGGGGGCGAAACACAGATACGCAGTATTTT. Translation: CASSHRGRNTDTQYF.

The chain is built from TRBV7-2 and TRBJ1-2; no firm D call. This CDR3 spans 15 amino acids. V lost 5 bases and J lost 5, with 18 bases in between. The germline CDR1 and CDR2 sequences are SGHTA and FQGNSA. The CDR3 sequence is CASSAMDVWGYGYTF. CDR3 DNA sequence: TGTGCCAGCAGCGCCATGGATGTATGGGGTTATGGCTACACCTTC.

The chain carries TRBV12-3 or TRBV12-4 and TRBJ1-5; D not resolved. The CDR3 sequence is 13 residues long. Trimming pared 2 bases from V and 5 bases from J, leaving 7 bases between. CDR3 DNA sequence: TGTGCCAGCAGTTTAACGGCAGATCAGCCCCAGCATTTT. Translated, it gives CASSLTADQPQHF.

The table lists this clonotype with a few counts. V usage is TRBV28 and J usage is TRBJ1-1; 9 bases align to TRBD1. The length of the CDR3 is 15 residues. J lost 5 bases, V lost 3 bases, and 7 bases had no gene match. Germline V gene data show CDR1 as MDHEN and CDR2 as SYDVKM. CDR3 DNA: TGTGCCAGCAGTTTGTCCGGGACAGGGAGGACTGAAGCTTTCTTT. It encodes CASSLSGTGRTEAFF.

CDR3 sequence reads: CASLGDGANYGYTF. The CDR3 region has the DNA TGTGCCTCTCTTGGGGACGGAGCTAACTATGGCTACACCTTC. The rearrangement links TRBV28 to TRBJ1-2; tentative D call: TRBD1 (5 bases). V lost 11 bases and J lost 0, with 16 bases in between. CDR1 is MDHEN, CDR2 SYDVKM, per germline. CDR3 size: 14 residues.

V and J are TRBV9 and TRBJ2-5; D remains ambiguous. CDR3 length: 15 amino acids. With 0 bases removed from V and 4 bases from J, the gap between germline ends came to 13 bases. CDR1 and CDR2 (germline): SGDLS, YYNGEE. DNA of the CDR3: TGTGCCAGCAGCGTAGGCCACCTTCCGGGAGAGACCCAGTACTTC. It yields the protein CASSVGHLPGETQYF.

The chain uses TRBV2 and TRBJ2-2; TRBD2 is a possible D gene (5 bases). The CDR3 has 14 amino acids. The V end was cut by 4 bases, the J end by 6 bases, with 12 bases between. From germline, CDR1 is SNHLY and CDR2 FYNNEI. CDR3: CASSVNLASGELFF. The CDR3 DNA follows: TGTGCCAGCAGTGTTAACTTAGCGTCCGGGGAGCTGTTTTTT.

V usage is TRBV12-3 or TRBV12-4 and J usage is TRBJ2-3; the D is unclear. The CDR3 runs 14 residues. Trimming removed 7 bases from V and 1 base from J, with 12 bases in between. In nucleotides, the CDR3 is TGTGCCAGCACGGAGTTCCTAGGCACAGATACGCAGTATTTT. Translated, it gives CASTEFLGTDTQYF.

This clonotype was seen only a few times. This chain uses TRBV6-1 with TRBJ1-1; D gene unclear. The CDR3 totals 12 residues. Germline V CDR1 and CDR2: MNHNS, SASEGT. V lost 11 bases, J lost 3 bases, and 13 bases lay in between. Written as DNA, the CDR3 is TGTGCCGAAGGCGGGCCTTACACTGAAGCTTTCTTT. Protein: CAEGGPYTEAFF.

The V call is TRBV6-5, the J call TRBJ2-5; 7 nucleotides agree with TRBD1. This CDR3 contains 15 residues. Unmatched junction bases numbered 10, after V lost 4 bases and J lost 5 bases. The V gene's germline CDR1 is MNHEY and CDR2 SVGAGI. The DNA of the CDR3 is TGTGCCAGCAGTTCTTTTAGGGGGCAACAGGAGACCCAGTACTTC. As protein: CASSSFRGQQETQYF.

This chain uses TRBV6-1 with TRBJ1-3, with D hard to call. CDR3 length equals 14 residues. Germline CDR1 is MNHNS and CDR2 is SASEGT. The V end was cut by 6 bases, the J end by 3 bases, with 12 bases between. CDR3 region: CASRGENRGNTIYF. DNA of the CDR3: TGTGCCAGCAGGGGCGAGAACCGTGGAAACACCATATATTTT.

The rearrangement uses TRBV19 and TRBJ2-7; D not certain. Germline V lookup: CDR1 LNHDA, CDR2 SQIVND (reference sequence). This CDR3 has 15 residues. Trimming left V 1 base short and J 1 base short, with 11 bases between. The CDR3 reads CASSIGAFGSYEQYF. CDR3 DNA: TGTGCCAGTAGTATAGGTGCATTTGGGTCCTACGAGCAGTACTTC.